This T cell receptor (beta chain) was captured by sequencing in a study of blood T cells in healthy people across ages. Study outcomes and limitations: Diversity figures based on one million T cells were deemed too low.

Isolation recovered at least 6 million PBMCs from every sample. This CDR3 has 13 amino acids. V was cut by 7 bases and J by 0 bases, with 9 bases left in between. This clonotype was observed a few times. Its antigen is undetermined. Primed by a sample-barcoded 5' primer and a J-beta primer mix, a second PCR proceeded for about 6 to 12 cycles. Researchers report that a template-switch adaptor with 12 random nucleotides tagged each cDNA molecule. One entry per CDR3 protein results from TCRdb running MiXCR on the 5' RACE reads. Seen here are around 940,000 distinct CDR3 sequences, 51% observed once, and the top ten hold about a fifth.

This TCR was recovered from a woman aged 55-69 years in good health. V is TRBV12-3 or TRBV12-4 and J is TRBJ1-1; no firm D call. Sequenced input: blood. The CDR3 here is CASNTAMNTEAFF. The CDR3 DNA reads as TGTGCCAGCAATACAGCTATGAACACTGAAGCTTTCTTT.